The clone carrying this T cell receptor (beta chain) has only one observation. Its cognate antigen is unknown. The entry originates in a study of identical twins. Findings and limits, study-wide: Donors were not followed over many years; analysis was cross-sectional. Beta out-of-frame sequences showed weaker excess sharing between twins. Reduced insertions were recorded for abundant cord blood beta clonotypes, with no such pattern in memory repertoires.

Trimming cost V 5 bases and J 7 bases, with 19 bases left between them. Germline CDR1 is SGHRS and CDR2 is YFSETQ. The CDR3 runs to 15 residues. Unique molecular identifiers were present on the cDNA, which also gained a universal primer site by template switching. TCRdb used MiXCR to reprocess the 5' RACE reads, holding one entry per CDR3 protein. The data hold 350,000 to 450,000 distinct CDR3 sequences, with under 20% observed a single time. The chain has TRBV5-1 and TRBJ1-3, with a possible D match to TRBD1 (5 bases). The sequence was obtained from a man aged 50-59 years in good health. Material: naive T cells sorted from blood. The CDR3 sequence: CASSSARGTGNTIYF. The CDR3 DNA reads as TGCGCCAGCAGTTCAGCTCGGGGGACCGGTAACACCATATATTTT.